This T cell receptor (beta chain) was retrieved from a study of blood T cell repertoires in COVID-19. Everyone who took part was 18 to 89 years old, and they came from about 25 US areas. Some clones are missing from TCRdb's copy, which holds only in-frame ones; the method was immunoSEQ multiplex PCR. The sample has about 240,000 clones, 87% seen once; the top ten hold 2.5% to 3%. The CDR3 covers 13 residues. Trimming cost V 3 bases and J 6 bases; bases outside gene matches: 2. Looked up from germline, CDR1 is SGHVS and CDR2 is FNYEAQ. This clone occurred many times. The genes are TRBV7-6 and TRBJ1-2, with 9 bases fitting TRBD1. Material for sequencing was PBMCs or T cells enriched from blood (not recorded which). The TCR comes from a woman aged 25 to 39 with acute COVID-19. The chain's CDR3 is CASSLGQGDGYTF. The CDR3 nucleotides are TGTGCCAGCAGCTTGGGACAGGGAGATGGCTACACCTTC.